Sequencing of this T cell receptor beta chain was carried out in a study of shared clonotypes between healthy human individuals. Germline V CDR1 and CDR2: SGHRS, YFSETQ. V dropped 4 bases and J dropped 6 bases, with 17 bases sitting between them. The CDR3 is 15 amino acids. Method: immunoSEQ multiplex PCR; TCRdb's copy keeps in-frame clones and lacks some. The sample has approximately 1.5 million clones; roughly 98% are singletons. V and J are TRBV5-1 and TRBJ2-1; D gene uncertain. The receptor was isolated from a man aged 25 to 40 in good health. Sequenced sample: naive CD4+ T cells sorted from blood. As to subset: CD45RA+ positively selected. The CDR3 here is CASSPLGGKTNEQFF. CDR3 in DNA: TGCGCCAGCAGCCCCTTGGGTGGGAAAACCAATGAGCAGTTCTTC.